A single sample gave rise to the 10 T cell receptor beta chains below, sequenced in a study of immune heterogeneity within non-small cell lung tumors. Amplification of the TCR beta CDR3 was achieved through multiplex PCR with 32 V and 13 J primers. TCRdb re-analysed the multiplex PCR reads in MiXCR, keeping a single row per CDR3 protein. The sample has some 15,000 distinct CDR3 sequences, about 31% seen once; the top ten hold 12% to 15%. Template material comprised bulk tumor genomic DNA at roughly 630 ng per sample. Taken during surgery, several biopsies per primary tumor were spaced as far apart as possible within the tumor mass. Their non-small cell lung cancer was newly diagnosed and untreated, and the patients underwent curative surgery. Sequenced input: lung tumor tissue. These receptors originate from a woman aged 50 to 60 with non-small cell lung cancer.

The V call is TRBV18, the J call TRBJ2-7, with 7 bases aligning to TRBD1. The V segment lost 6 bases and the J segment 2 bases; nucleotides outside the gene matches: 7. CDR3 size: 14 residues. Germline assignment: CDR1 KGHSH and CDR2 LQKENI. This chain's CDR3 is CASSKGDSTYEQYF. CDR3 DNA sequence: TGTGCCAGCTCTAAGGGGGACAGCACCTACGAGCAGTACTTC.

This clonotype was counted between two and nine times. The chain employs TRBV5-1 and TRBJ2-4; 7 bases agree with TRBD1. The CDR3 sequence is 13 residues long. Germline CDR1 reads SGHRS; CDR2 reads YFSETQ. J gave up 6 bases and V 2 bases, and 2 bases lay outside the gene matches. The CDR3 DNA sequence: TGCGCCAGCAGCTTAAACAGGGGAAACATTCAGTACTTC. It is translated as CASSLNRGNIQYF.

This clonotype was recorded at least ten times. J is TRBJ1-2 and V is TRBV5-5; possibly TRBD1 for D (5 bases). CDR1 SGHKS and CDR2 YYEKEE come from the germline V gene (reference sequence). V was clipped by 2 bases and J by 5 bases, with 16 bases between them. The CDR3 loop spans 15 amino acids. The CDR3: CASSLQDSDLYGYTF. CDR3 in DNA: TGTGCCAGCAGCTTACAAGACAGCGACCTATATGGCTACACCTTC. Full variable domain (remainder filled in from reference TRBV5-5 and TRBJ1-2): DAGVTQSPTHLIKTRGQQVTLRCSPISGHKSVSWYQQVLGQGPQFIFQYYEKEERGRGNFPDRFSARQFPNYSSELNVNALLLGDSALYLCASSLQDSDLYGYTFGSGTRLTVV.

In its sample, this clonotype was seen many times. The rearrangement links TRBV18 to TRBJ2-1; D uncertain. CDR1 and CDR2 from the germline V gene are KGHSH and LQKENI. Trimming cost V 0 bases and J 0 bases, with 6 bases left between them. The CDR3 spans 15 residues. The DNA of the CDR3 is TGTGCCAGCTCACCACCGGAAAACTCCTACAATGAGCAGTTCTTC. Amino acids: CASSPPENSYNEQFF.

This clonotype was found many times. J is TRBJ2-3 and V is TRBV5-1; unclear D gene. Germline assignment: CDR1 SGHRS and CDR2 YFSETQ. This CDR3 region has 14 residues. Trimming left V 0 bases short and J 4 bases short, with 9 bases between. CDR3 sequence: CASSLGSTADTQYF. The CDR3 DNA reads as TGCGCCAGCAGCTTGGGTAGTACTGCAGATACGCAGTATTTT.

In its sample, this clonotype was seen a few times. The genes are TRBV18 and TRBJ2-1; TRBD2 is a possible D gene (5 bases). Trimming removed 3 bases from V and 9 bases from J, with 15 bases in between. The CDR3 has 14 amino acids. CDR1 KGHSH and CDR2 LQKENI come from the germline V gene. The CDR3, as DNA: TGTGCCAGCTCACCCGTCAGCGGCTTGAGTGAGCAGTTCTTC. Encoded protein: CASSPVSGLSEQFF.

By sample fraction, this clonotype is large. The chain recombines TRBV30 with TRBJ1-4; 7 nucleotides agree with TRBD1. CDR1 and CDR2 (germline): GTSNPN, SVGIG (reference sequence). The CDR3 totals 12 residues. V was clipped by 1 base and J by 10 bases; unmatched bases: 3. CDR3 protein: CAWSAGGGKLFF. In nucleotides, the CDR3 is TGTGCCTGGAGTGCAGGGGGAGGAAAACTGTTTTTT.

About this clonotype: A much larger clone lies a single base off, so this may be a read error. The CDR3 nucleotides are TGTGCCAGCAGCCAAGAAGGCTGGAGGTCACCCCTCCACTTT. It specifies CASSQEGWRSPLHF. The chain joins TRBV3-1 to TRBJ1-6; D is unresolved. V lost 0 bases to trimming and J lost 10 bases, with 10 bases between them. In germline, CDR1 is LGHDT, CDR2 YNNKEL (reference sequence). CDR3 length: 14 residues.

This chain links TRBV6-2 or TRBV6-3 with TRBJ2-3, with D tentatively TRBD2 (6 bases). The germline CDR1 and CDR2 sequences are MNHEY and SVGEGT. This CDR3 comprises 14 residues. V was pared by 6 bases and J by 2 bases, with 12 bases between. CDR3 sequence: CASSIAVLTDTQYF. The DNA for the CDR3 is TGTGCCAGCAGCATAGCGGTGCTCACAGATACGCAGTATTTT.

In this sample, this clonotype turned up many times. The CDR3 reads CASSIETSGEFLNTGELFF. The CDR3 nucleotides read TGTGCCAGTAGTATAGAAACTAGCGGGGAATTCCTGAACACCGGGGAGCTGTTTTTT. The V call is TRBV19, the J call TRBJ2-2; 10 nucleotides align to TRBD2. The CDR3 runs to 19 residues. Germline lookup yields CDR1 LNHDA and CDR2 SQIVND (reference sequence). V shed 0 bases and J 1 base; nucleotides not matched to a gene: 8.